What follows is one TCR beta chain and its context. Its antigen remains unidentified. This entry belongs to a study of cytomegalovirus exposure and HLA in healthy donors. Use of 60 Vbeta and 13 Jbeta primers characterized the PCR. Only in-frame clones appear in the TCRdb table, and some are missing; sequencing was by immunoSEQ multiplex PCR. The sample holds approximately 200,000 clones; less than 85% are singletons and the top ten take under 5%. Study observations and caveats: Later work found that TCR association rates differed between HLA loci; DRB1 had the most and HLA-C the fewest. Previous analysis showed most TCR beta V segments were productive about 90% or about 30% of the time. Indistinguishable V segments, including TRBV6-2 and TRBV6-3, were excluded.

CDR3 length: 13 residues. CDR1 and CDR2 (germline): SGHTA, FQGTGA. Trimming took 7 bases from V and 4 from J; bases not matched to a gene: 2. The sequencing sample was made of PBMCs. The rearrangement links TRBV7-3 to TRBJ1-1; TRBD1 matches 11 bases. The sequence was collected from a man aged 25-40 years in good health and CMV-seropositive. The CDR3 reads CASIGQGATEAFF. The CDR3 DNA reads TGTGCCAGCATCGGACAGGGGGCCACTGAAGCTTTCTTT.